The next 20 T cell receptor beta chains were all read from a single sample in a study of blood T cell repertoires in COVID-19 (dated by TCRdb to the early 2020s). The library was prepared using the immunoSEQ multiplex PCR assay. The table comes from immuneACCESS by way of TCRdb, which keeps in-frame sequences with V and J called. Part of the clones is missing from these tables; in studies checked, under half for an unresolved V gene and the rest for unknown reasons. The sample profile shows 50,000 to 70,000 clones; around 83% of them were found once. 6.9% of the sample comes from the top ten. Sequences were obtained from peripheral blood. The receptors were sampled from a man aged 50-60 years with active COVID-19.

The V and J genes are TRBV15 and TRBJ2-2; a weak D match, TRBD2 (6 bases). Trimming shortened V by 6 bases and J by 1 base, and 12 bases separated the two germline ends. The CDR3 runs to 15 residues. CDR1 is LNHNV and CDR2 is YYDKDF in the germline V gene (reference sequence). The CDR3 bases are TGTGCCACCAGGGAGGTAGCGGTGAACACCGGGGAGCTGTTTTTT. Protein: CATREVAVNTGELFF.

The gene calls are TRBV3-1 (or the pseudogene TRBV3-2) and TRBJ2-2; D not resolved. V was shortened by 4 bases and J by 6 bases, with 9 bases between the two germline ends. This CDR3 region has 13 residues. Germline loops: CDR1 LGHDT, CDR2 YNNKEL (reference sequence). For the CDR3, the DNA is TGTGCCAGCAGCCCCTTGAGCGCCGGGGAGCTGTTTTTT. Protein sequence: CASSPLSAGELFF.

This chain connects TRBV4-2 to TRBJ1-5, with TRBD1 matching 7 bases. The ends lost 5 bases at V and 0 bases at J; junction bases unmatched: 13. The CDR3 runs 18 residues. CDR1 LGHNA and CDR2 YNFKEQ come from the germline V gene. CDR3 coding DNA: TGTGCCAGCAGCGGAGGATTGACAGGGCCATATAGCAATCAGCCCCAGCATTTT. Protein sequence: CASSGGLTGPYSNQPQHF.

The chain employs TRBV6-6 and TRBJ1-3, with D unresolved. Trimming pared 6 bases from V and 4 bases from J, leaving 7 bases between. The CDR3 sequence is 12 residues long. Germline V lookup: CDR1 MNHNY, CDR2 SVGAGI (reference sequence). The CDR3 reads CASSEHGNTIYF. The CDR3 nucleotides read TGTGCCAGCAGCGAGCACGGAAACACCATATATTTT.

The gene calls are TRBV5-8 and TRBJ2-3, with 12 bases fitting TRBD2. Germline CDR1 and CDR2: SGHTS and YDEGEE. The junction had 12 bases not matched to a gene; V was cut back by 4 bases and J by 0 bases. This CDR3 spans 19 amino acids. The CDR3 sequence is CASSPYILAGGFSTDTQYF. The CDR3 region has the DNA TGTGCCAGCAGCCCCTACATACTAGCGGGAGGCTTCAGCACAGATACGCAGTATTTT.

The chain combines TRBV3-1 (or the pseudogene TRBV3-2) with TRBJ1-6; no clear D. Trimming removed 6 bases from V and 7 bases from J, with 16 bases in between. Looked up from germline, CDR1 is LGHDT and CDR2 is YNNKEL (reference sequence). There are 15 residues in the CDR3. For the CDR3, the DNA is TGTGCCAGCAGTCCGCCGGGAGCAGCAAATTCACCCCTCCACTTT. It encodes CASSPPGAANSPLHF.

This clone was observed a handful of times. The V call is TRBV5-1, the J call TRBJ2-3, with 12 positions matching TRBD2. Germline CDR1 is SGHRS and CDR2 is YFSETQ. The trim removed 0 bases at V and 5 bases at J, leaving 7 bases unmatched. This CDR3 is 17 amino acids long. As DNA, the CDR3 is TGCGCCAGCAGCTTGGCGGCTAGCGGGGGGGCAGTAGATACGCAGTATTTT. Its translation is CASSLAASGGAVDTQYF. The full variable domain, completed using reference TRBV5-1 and TRBJ2-3, is KAGVTQTPRYLIKTRGQQVTLSCSPISGHRSVSWYQQTPGQGLQFLFEYFSETQRNKGNFPGRFSGRQFSNSRSEMNVSTLELGDSALYLCASSLAASGGAVDTQYFGPGTRLTVL.

This chain links TRBV19 with TRBJ2-1; TRBD1 might be the D (5 bases). Germline CDR1 is LNHDA and CDR2 is SQIVND (reference sequence). Trimming took off 4 bases at V and 0 bases at J, with 13 bases between the two ends. The CDR3 has 16 residues. CDR3 nucleotides: TGTGCCAGTAGTACCACAGGATGGGGCTCCTACAATGAGCAGTTCTTC. Translated: CASSTTGWGSYNEQFF.

The V gene is TRBV12-5, the J gene TRBJ2-1; 11 bases are shared with TRBD2. The V segment lost 4 bases and the J segment 7 bases; nucleotides outside the gene matches: 3. CDR1 LGHNT and CDR2 FRNRAP come from the germline V gene. This CDR3 spans 14 amino acids. CDR3 loop: CASGSSGRLNEQFF. For the CDR3, the DNA is TGTGCTAGTGGTTCTAGCGGGAGGTTGAATGAGCAGTTCTTC.

CDR3 in amino acids: CASSTYRSVNTEAFF. CDR3 in DNA: TGTGCCAGCAGCACCTACAGGTCTGTGAACACTGAAGCTTTCTTT. The rearrangement links TRBV5-6 to TRBJ1-1, with a tentative D call TRBD1 (5 bases). Germline values: CDR1 SGHDT, CDR2 YYEEEE. The CDR3 runs to 15 residues. V was cut by 4 bases and J by 0 bases, with 13 bases left in between.

This chain links TRBV7-9 with TRBJ2-3; D is perhaps TRBD2 (5 bases). Germline V gene data show CDR1 as SEHNR and CDR2 as FQNEAQ (reference sequence). The CDR3 is made up of 14 amino acids. V was clipped by 0 bases and J by 4 bases, with 8 bases between them. The CDR3 DNA is TGTGCCAGCAGCTTAGCACTAGGAGCAGATACGCAGTATTTT. This codes for CASSLALGADTQYF.

The CDR3 sequence is CASSYSALALATGELFF. The CDR3 coding sequence is TGTGCCAGCAGTTACTCAGCACTAGCCTTGGCCACCGGGGAGCTGTTTTTT. The chain uses TRBV6-2 or TRBV6-3 and TRBJ2-2, with a weak D call TRBD2 (6 bases). The CDR3 sequence is 17 residues long. Looked up from germline, CDR1 is MNHEY and CDR2 is SVGEGT. V shed 0 bases and J shed 4 bases, with 15 bases lying between them.

This clone was seen only once. The V gene is TRBV5-4, the J gene TRBJ1-4, with D perhaps TRBD1 (5 bases). From germline, CDR1 is SGHNT and CDR2 YYREEE (reference sequence). Trimming shortened V by 0 bases and J by 3 bases, and 12 bases separated the two germline ends. The CDR3 is 16 residues long. The CDR3 nucleotides are TGTGCCAGCAGCTTGGCCGCGGGGGACCCTAATGAAAAACTGTTTTTT. Its translation is CASSLAAGDPNEKLFF. Filled out from reference TRBV5-4 and TRBJ1-4, the complete variable domain reads ETGVTQSPTHLIKTRGQQVTLRCSSQSGHNTVSWYQQALGQGPQFIFQYYREEENGRGNFPPRFSGLQFPNYSSELNVNALELDDSALYLCASSLAAGDPNEKLFFGSGTQLSVL.

This chain connects TRBV7-6 to TRBJ1-5, with a tentative D call TRBD1 (5 bases). V lost 5 bases and J 1 base, leaving 15 bases between the germline ends. Germline V gene data show CDR1 as SGHVS and CDR2 as FNYEAQ. The CDR3 contains 16 residues. This chain's CDR3 is CASSAPVGGSNQPQHF. The DNA of the CDR3 is TGTGCCAGCAGCGCCCCTGTGGGGGGAAGCAATCAGCCCCAGCATTTT.

V usage is TRBV7-9 and J usage is TRBJ2-1; TRBD2 matches 8 bases. The CDR3 extends over 13 amino acids. V shed 6 bases and J 6 bases; nucleotides not matched to a gene: 4. CDR1 is SEHNR and CDR2 is FQNEAQ in the germline V gene (reference sequence). CDR3 DNA sequence: TGTGCCAGCAGAGCGGGAGCAACCAATGAGCAGTTCTTC. It yields the protein CASRAGATNEQFF.

This clone occurred a few times. The chain couples TRBV12-5 to TRBJ2-3; 12 bases fit TRBD2. V dropped 5 bases and J dropped 3; count of bases not matched to a gene: 9. Germline lookup yields CDR1 LGHNT and CDR2 FRNRAP. The CDR3 sequence is 17 residues long. CDR3 coding DNA: TGTGCTAGTGGTCCCCGCCCTAGCGGGAGGGTTACAGATACGCAGTATTTT. Amino acid sequence: CASGPRPSGRVTDTQYF.

This CDR3 is CAISETGLAGPTDTQYF. Written as DNA, the CDR3 is TGTGCCATCAGCGAGACGGGACTAGCGGGACCCACAGATACGCAGTATTTT. V gene TRBV10-3 combines with J gene TRBJ2-3; 13 bases align to TRBD2. The V gene end was trimmed by 6 bases and the J gene end by 2 bases; junction bases not matched to a gene: 8. The CDR3 has 17 residues. Looked up from germline, CDR1 is ENHRY and CDR2 is SYGVKD.

This chain connects TRBV7-9 to TRBJ2-7; 7 nucleotides align to TRBD2. Germline values: CDR1 SEHNR, CDR2 FQNEAQ (reference sequence). The CDR3 covers 14 residues. Losses at the gene ends were 1 base for V and 2 bases for J; bases not matched to a gene: 2. The CDR3 nucleotides read TGTGCCAGCAGCTTAGGACTAGCCCCCTACGAGCAGTACTTC. This codes for CASSLGLAPYEQYF.

This clone showed up just a few times. The chain combines TRBV24-1 with TRBJ1-5, with D hard to call. Trimming left V 5 bases short and J 0 bases short, with 13 bases between. CDR1 and CDR2 from the germline V gene are KGHDR and SFDVKD. There are 16 residues in the CDR3. The CDR3 sequence is CATSASVGVSNQPQHF. The DNA of the CDR3 is TGTGCCACCAGTGCGTCAGTCGGGGTTAGCAATCAGCCCCAGCATTTT.

The sample holds one count of this clone. This chain joins TRBV5-1 and TRBJ2-5; maybe TRBD1 (6 bases). The germline V and J ends were trimmed by 4 bases and 4 bases, with 8 bases remaining between them. This CDR3 contains 12 residues. Per the germline V gene, CDR1 is SGHRS and CDR2 is YFSETQ. The CDR3 sequence is CASSVDRETQYF. CDR3 bases: TGCGCCAGCAGCGTGGACAGAGAGACCCAGTACTTC.